The clone carrying this T cell receptor beta chain showed up just once. Germline values: CDR1 ENHRY, CDR2 SYGVKD. J was trimmed by 6 bases and V by 5 bases; bases with no gene match: 18. This CDR3 spans 18 amino acids. The data stem from a study of blood T cell repertoires in COVID-19. The wider study: COVID-19 samples, acute and convalescent, were from the United States, Italy and Spain.

Sequenced by immunoSEQ multiplex PCR; TCRdb stores in-frame clones only, minus some. This sample carries about 200,000 clones, roughly 90% of them seen once, and the ten largest clones take 0.53%. This sequence originates from a man over 45 with acute or convalescent COVID-19. J is TRBJ1-4 and V is TRBV10-3; TRBD1 aligns across 7 bases. The specimen sequenced was peripheral blood. DNA of the CDR3: TGTGCCATCAGTCCTGACAGGGCCCCATTGTTAGGCGATGAAAAACTGTTTTTT. Its translation: CAISPDRAPLLGDEKLFF.